A selection of T cell receptor beta chains follows, all from one sample in a study of T cells in tuberculosis. Clones were sequenced by immunoSEQ multiplex PCR, and TCRdb holds only the in-frame ones, with some missing. The data contain around 60,000 clones, approximately 81% of them seen just once; the ten biggest clones take up around 13%. The specimen was CD1b-GMM tetramer-negative cells sorted from PBMCs. The source of these receptors is an adult woman with latent tuberculosis. The CDR3 runs from the conserved cysteine through the conserved F or W. A D gene is named only where the DNA matches it firmly. Not all rows give a size; the values are once, few, many and, for expanded clones, a class.

TRBV7-2,few,-,TRBJ2-2,TGTGCCAGCAGCTTAGCGTCATCGAGAGAGCTGTTTTTT,CASSLASSRELFF
TRBV29-1,-,TRBD1,TRBJ2-3,TGCAGCGTTCCGGGACAGACCTCGACAGATACGCAGTATTTT,CSVPGQTSTDTQYF
TRBV4-1,-,TRBD2,TRBJ2-7,TGCGCCAGCAGCCCCACTGTAGGGACTAGCGCTTCCTACGAGCAGTACTTC,CASSPTVGTSASYEQYF
TRBV27,once,TRBD2,TRBJ2-7,TGTGCCAGCAGTTTGACGGGGGGGTACGAGCAGTACTTC,CASSLTGGYEQYF
TRBV5-8,-,TRBD1,TRBJ2-7,TGTGCCAGCAGCTTAAGGACAGGGGGCCCTTACTTC,CASSLRTGGPYF
TRBV28,-,TRBD2,TRBJ2-7,TGTGCCAGCGGTCTAGCGGGAGGAGGGGAGCAGTACTTC,CASGLAGGGEQYF
TRBV7-3,-,TRBD2,TRBJ2-1,TGTGCCAGCAGCCAGGGACTAGCGGGCAATGAGCAGTTCTTC,CASSQGLAGNEQFF
TRBV19,once,TRBD1,TRBJ2-4,TGTGCCAGTAGTATAGGACAGGGAAACATTCAGTACTTC,CASSIGQGNIQYF
TRBV14,-,TRBD2,TRBJ2-2,TGTGCCAGCAGCCCAGGGAGGGTCACCGGGGAGCTGTTTTTT,CASSPGRVTGELFF
TRBV6-6,-,TRBD2,TRBJ2-3,TGTGCCAGCAGCTTGGCGGGGGGGAACGTAGATACGCAGTATTTT,CASSLAGGNVDTQYF
TRBV2,-,TRBD2,TRBJ2-1,TGTGCCAGCAGTGAAGTGGCGGGAGCCAATGAGCAGTTCTTC,CASSEVAGANEQFF
TRBV20-1,once,-,TRBJ2-1,TGCAGTGCTAACGAGGTCAATGAGCAGTTCTTC,CSANEVNEQFF
TRBV4-1,-,-,TRBJ1-2,TGCGCCAGCAGCCAAGGCAGGGGTTATGGCTACACCTTC,CASSQGRGYGYTF
TRBV11-2,-,TRBD2,TRBJ2-7,TGTGCCAGCAGCTTAGACAAGGGCGGGAGCTACGAGCAGTACTTC,CASSLDKGGSYEQYF
TRBV5-1,-,TRBD2,TRBJ2-5,TGCGCCAGCAGACCAGCGGGGGGGCGGGAGACCCAGTACTTC,CASRPAGGRETQYF
TRBV6-6,-,-,TRBJ2-6,TGTGCCAGCAGTTATTCGTCAGTCTCTGGGGCCAACGTCCTGACTTTC,CASSYSSVSGANVLTF
TRBV28,-,-,TRBJ2-5,TGTGCCAGCAACAGGGCCGGGGGGCAGGGAGGAGAGCAGTACTTC,CASNRAGGQGGEQYF
TRBV5-1,-,TRBD1,TRBJ1-4,TGCGCCAGCAGCTCAAGGCCAGGGGGTGAAAAACTGTTTTTT,CASSSRPGGEKLFF
TRBV6-1,-,-,TRBJ1-5,TGTGCCAGCAGGAGCCTGGGGGGAAGCAATCAGCCCCAGCATTTT,CASRSLGGSNQPQHF
TRBV7-2,-,-,TRBJ1-1,TGTGCCAGCAGCCCCCGGAGGCCGAGGAATGAAGCTTTCTTT,CASSPRRPRNEAFF
TRBV5-4,-,TRBD2,TRBJ2-3,TGTGCCAGCAGCTCCTACGGCGGGAGGACAGATACGCAGTATTTT,CASSSYGGRTDTQYF
TRBV19,-,TRBD2,TRBJ2-7,TGTGCCAGTAGTATAGACGGGACTAGCTACTACGAGCAGTACTTC,CASSIDGTSYYEQYF
TRBV19,once,TRBD1,TRBJ2-3,TGTGCCAGTAACGGACAGGGGCCAGATACGCAGTATTTT,CASNGQGPDTQYF
TRBV19,-,TRBD1,TRBJ1-1,TGTGCCAGTAGGCCCGGGGACAGGGGGAGGAACACTGAAGCTTTCTTT,CASRPGDRGRNTEAFF
TRBV2,-,TRBD2,TRBJ2-1,TGTGCCAGCAAGAATAGCGGGACTTTCGGGCAGTTCTTC,CASKNSGTFGQFF
TRBV19,-,-,TRBJ2-7,TGTGCCGAGACTAGAGGACTTAACTCCTACGAGCAGTACTTC,CAETRGLNSYEQYF
TRBV19,-,-,TRBJ1-2,TGTGCCACCGGGGGGGGCAGCTATGGCTACACCTTC,CATGGGSYGYTF
TRBV11-3,few,TRBD1,TRBJ2-7,TGTGCCAGCAGCTCCTGGGGGACAGGGGACGAGCAGTACTTC,CASSSWGTGDEQYF
TRBV18,-,TRBD1,TRBJ1-4,TGTGCCAGCTCACCGGCGACAGGGAGTTCGGAAAAACTGTTTTTT,CASSPATGSSEKLFF
TRBV7-9,-,TRBD1,TRBJ2-1,TGTGCCAGCAGCTTATTTTTAGGACAGGGGGACAATGAGCAGTTCTTC,CASSLFLGQGDNEQFF
TRBV27,-,TRBD1,TRBJ2-7,TGTGCCAGCAGTTACGACAGGGCCTACGAGCAGTACTTC,CASSYDRAYEQYF
TRBV6-6,-,-,TRBJ1-1,TGTGCCAGCAGCAGAACCCCAGGTTTAATGAACACTGAAGCTTTCTTT,CASSRTPGLMNTEAFF
TRBV7-9,-,-,TRBJ2-3,TGTGCCAGCAGCTTAGCTGCGGGCATCACAGATACGCAGTATTTT,CASSLAAGITDTQYF
TRBV30,-,TRBD1,TRBJ2-2,TGTGCCTGCCCAAGAGAAGGGACAGGGGGCATGGGCGGGGAGCTGTTTTTT,CACPREGTGGMGGELFF
TRBV5-1,-,-,TRBJ2-1,TGCGCCAGCAGCGCCAGCACTAGATCCTACAATGAGCAGTTCTTC,CASSASTRSYNEQFF
TRBV21-1,-,-,TRBJ2-3,TGTGCCAGCAGCAGGGGGGATAGCGGGAGCACAGATACGCAGTATTTT,CASSRGDSGSTDTQYF
TRBV6-5,-,TRBD2,TRBJ2-1,TGTGCCAGCAGTTACTCAAGGGGAGTAGCGGGTAATGAGCAGTTCTTC,CASSYSRGVAGNEQFF
TRBV6-1,-,TRBD1,TRBJ1-6,TGTGCCAGCAGTGCGGACAGGGTCTTGGATAATTCACCCCTCCACTTT,CASSADRVLDNSPLHF
TRBV7-2,once,-,TRBJ2-5,TGTGCCAGCAGCTTAAGAGGCGAGGCGGAGACCCAGTACTTC,CASSLRGEAETQYF
TRBV18,-,-,TRBJ1-1,TGTGCCAGCTCACCAAATATGAGGGCGAACACTGAAGCTTTCTTT,CASSPNMRANTEAFF
TRBV12-5,-,-,TRBJ1-1,TGTGCTAGTGGTTTGGACCGGGTGGGGAACACTGAAGCTTTCTTT,CASGLDRVGNTEAFF